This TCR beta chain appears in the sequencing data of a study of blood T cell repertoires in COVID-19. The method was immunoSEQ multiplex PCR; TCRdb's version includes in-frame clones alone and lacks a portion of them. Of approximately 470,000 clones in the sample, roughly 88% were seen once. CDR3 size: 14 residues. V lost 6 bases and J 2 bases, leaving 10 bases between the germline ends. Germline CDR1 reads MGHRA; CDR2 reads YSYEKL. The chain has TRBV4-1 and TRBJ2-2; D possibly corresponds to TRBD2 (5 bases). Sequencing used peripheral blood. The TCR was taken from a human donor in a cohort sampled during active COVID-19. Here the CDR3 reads CASSLGKNTGELFF. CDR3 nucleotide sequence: TGCGCCAGCAGTCTCGGGAAAAACACCGGGGAGCTGTTTTTT.